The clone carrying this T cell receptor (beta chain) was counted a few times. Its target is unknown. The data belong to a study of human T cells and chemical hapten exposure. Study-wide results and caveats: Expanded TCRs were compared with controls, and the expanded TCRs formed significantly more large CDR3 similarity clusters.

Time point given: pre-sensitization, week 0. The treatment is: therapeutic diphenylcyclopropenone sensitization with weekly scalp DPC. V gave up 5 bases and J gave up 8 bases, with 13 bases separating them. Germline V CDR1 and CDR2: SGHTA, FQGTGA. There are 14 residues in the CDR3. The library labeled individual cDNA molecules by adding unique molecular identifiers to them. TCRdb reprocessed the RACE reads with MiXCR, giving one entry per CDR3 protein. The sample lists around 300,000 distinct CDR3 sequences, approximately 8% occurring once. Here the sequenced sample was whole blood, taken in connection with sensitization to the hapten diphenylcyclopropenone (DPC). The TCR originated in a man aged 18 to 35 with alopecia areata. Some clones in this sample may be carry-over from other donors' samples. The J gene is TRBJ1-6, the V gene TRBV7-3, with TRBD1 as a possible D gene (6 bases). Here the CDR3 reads CASSNQGYDSPLHF. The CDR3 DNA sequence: TGTGCCAGCAGCAATCAGGGGTATGATTCACCCCTCCACTTT. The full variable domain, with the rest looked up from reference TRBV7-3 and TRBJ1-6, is GAGVSQTPSNKVTEKGKYVELRCDPISGHTALYWYRQSLGQGPEFLIYFQGTGAADDSGLPNDRFFAVRPEGSVSTLKIQRTERGDSAVYLCASSNQGYDSPLHFGNGTRLTVT.